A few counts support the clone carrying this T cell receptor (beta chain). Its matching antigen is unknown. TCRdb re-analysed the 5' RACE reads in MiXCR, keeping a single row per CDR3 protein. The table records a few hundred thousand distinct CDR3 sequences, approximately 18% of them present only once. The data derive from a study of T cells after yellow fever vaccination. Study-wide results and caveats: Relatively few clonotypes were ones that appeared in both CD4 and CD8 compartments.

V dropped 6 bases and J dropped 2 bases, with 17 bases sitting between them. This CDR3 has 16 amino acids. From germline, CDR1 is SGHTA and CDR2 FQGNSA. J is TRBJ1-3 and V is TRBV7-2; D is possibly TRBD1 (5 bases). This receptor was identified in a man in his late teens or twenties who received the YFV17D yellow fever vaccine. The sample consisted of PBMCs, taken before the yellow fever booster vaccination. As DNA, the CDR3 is TGTGCCAGCAGTCCGTTCACCGGGACGGCTGGAAACACCATATATTTT. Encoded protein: CASSPFTGTAGNTIYF.